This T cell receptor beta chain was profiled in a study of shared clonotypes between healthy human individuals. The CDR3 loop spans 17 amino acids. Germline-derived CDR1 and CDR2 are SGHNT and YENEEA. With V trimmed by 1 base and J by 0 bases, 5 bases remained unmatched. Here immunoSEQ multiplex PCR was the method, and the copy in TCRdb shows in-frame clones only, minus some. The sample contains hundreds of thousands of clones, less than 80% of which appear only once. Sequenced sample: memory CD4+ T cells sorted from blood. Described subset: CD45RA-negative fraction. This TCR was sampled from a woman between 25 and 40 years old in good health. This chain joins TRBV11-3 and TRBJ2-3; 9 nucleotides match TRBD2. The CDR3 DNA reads TGTGCCAGCAGCTTAGGGGTCACTAGCGGGAGCACAGATACGCAGTATTTT. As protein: CASSLGVTSGSTDTQYF.